The next 17 T cell receptor beta chains were all read from a single sample in a study of T cell responses to AZD1222 COVID-19 vaccine. Clones were read by immunoSEQ multiplex PCR, and TCRdb kept only the in-frame ones, dropping some. The data contain under 100,000 clones, approximately 90% of them singletons. The specimen was peripheral blood, collected on day 0 of AZD1222 vaccination. The receptor set was obtained from an adult in good health.

This clone was recorded only once. The chain employs TRBV12-3 or TRBV12-4 and TRBJ2-1; D uncertain. Trimming shortened V by 6 bases and J by 3 bases, and 6 bases separated the two germline ends. The CDR3 has 12 residues. CDR3 bases: TGTGCCAGCAGGACAAGCTACAATGAGCAGTTCTTC. Amino acid sequence: CASRTSYNEQFF.

The chain combines TRBV11-2 with TRBJ1-4; 11 nucleotides line up with TRBD1. In germline, CDR1 is SGHAT, CDR2 FQNNGV. CDR3 length equals 14 residues. Trimming took 4 bases from V and 7 from J; bases not matched to a gene: 2. The CDR3 bases are TGTGCCAGCAGCTCGGACAGGGGGCTTGAAAAACTGTTTTTT. This encodes CASSSDRGLEKLFF.

The J gene is TRBJ1-2, the V gene TRBV6-4; D perhaps matches TRBD1 (5 bases). Trimming took 1 base from V and 7 from J, leaving 10 bases between them. The CDR3 length is 13 residues. Looked up from germline, CDR1 is MRHNA and CDR2 is SNTAGT. This CDR3 is CASSDLGVGGYTF. The CDR3 DNA reads as TGTGCCAGCAGTGACTTGGGGGTTGGTGGCTACACCTTC.

The table lists this clone with a few counts. The chain links TRBV9 to TRBJ2-7; TRBD1 matches at 7 bases. The germline V gene has CDR1 SGDLS and CDR2 YYNGEE. Trimming cost V 0 bases and J 3 bases; bases outside gene matches: 0. This CDR3 spans 13 amino acids. The CDR3, as DNA: TGTGCCAGCAGCGTAGGGGACAGCTACGAGCAGTACTTC. Protein product: CASSVGDSYEQYF.

The chain links TRBV5-6 to TRBJ2-5; no clear D gene. CDR1 and CDR2 from the germline V gene are SGHDT and YYEEEE. Trimming removed 4 bases from V and 0 bases from J, with 7 bases in between. CDR3 length equals 13 residues. The CDR3 DNA follows: TGTGCCAGCAGCCCCGACTACCAAGAGACCCAGTACTTC. It specifies CASSPDYQETQYF.

The chain is built from TRBV21-1 and TRBJ2-1; TRBD1, as called in the table, went unchecked against the DNA. TRBV21-1 is a pseudogene segment. The CDR3 sequence is 15 residues long. The CDR3 is CASSSRDRASNEQFF. CDR3 in DNA: TGTGCCAGCAGCAGCCGGGACAGGGCATCCAATGAGCAGTTCTTC.

CDR3 nucleotide sequence: TGTGCCAGCAGTTATCACAGAAACTACGAGCAGTACTTC. It codes for CASSYHRNYEQYF. This chain joins TRBV6-2 or TRBV6-3 and TRBJ2-7; D remains unclear. This CDR3 comprises 13 residues. V was clipped by 3 bases and J by 3 bases, with 9 bases between them. Germline lookup yields CDR1 MNHEY and CDR2 SVGEGT.

The V gene is TRBV12-3 or TRBV12-4, the J gene TRBJ1-1; D call uncertain. Trimming pared 6 bases from V and 9 bases from J, leaving 11 bases between. The CDR3 spans 11 residues. In DNA form, the CDR3 reads TGTGCCAGCAGCCAGACGGGGAAAGCTTTCTTT. It is translated as CASSQTGKAFF.

The chain uses TRBV7-3 and TRBJ1-2; tentative D call: TRBD1 (5 bases). The CDR3 is made up of 16 amino acids. With 5 bases removed from V and 4 bases from J, the gap between germline ends came to 20 bases. From germline, CDR1 is SGHTA and CDR2 FQGTGA. CDR3 bases: TGTGCCAGCAGCCGTCAAGCCGGGACCGCCTTCTATGGCTACACCTTC. Residues: CASSRQAGTAFYGYTF.

The chain carries TRBV3-1 (or the pseudogene TRBV3-2) and TRBJ2-1; D is possibly TRBD1 (6 bases). Trimming pared 0 bases from V and 3 bases from J, leaving 21 bases between. Germline V lookup: CDR1 LGHDT, CDR2 YNNKEL (reference sequence). The CDR3 extends over 19 amino acids. CDR3 region: CASSQDLESGAPLYNEQFF. CDR3 DNA: TGTGCCAGCAGCCAAGATCTTGAATCAGGGGCGCCGCTCTACAATGAGCAGTTCTTC.

The chain links TRBV19 to TRBJ1-1; D is perhaps TRBD1 (5 bases). The germline V and J ends were trimmed by 10 bases and 1 base, with 13 bases remaining between them. CDR3 length equals 13 residues. Germline V CDR1 and CDR2: LNHDA, SQIVND (reference sequence). CDR3 amino acids: CATMRGRNTEAFF. The CDR3 DNA sequence: TGTGCCACCATGAGGGGCCGGAACACTGAAGCTTTCTTT.

In this sample, this clone turned up a few times. The chain employs TRBV5-1 and TRBJ2-4; D is undetermined. V was shortened by 0 bases and J by 0 bases, with 7 bases between the two germline ends. Germline V gene sequence: CDR1 SGHRS, CDR2 YFSETQ. The CDR3 covers 15 residues. This chain's CDR3 is CASSLENLAKNIQYF. The CDR3 DNA reads TGCGCCAGCAGCTTGGAGAACTTAGCCAAAAACATTCAGTACTTC.

This clone turned up a few times. V usage is TRBV6-5 and J usage is TRBJ1-1; D perhaps matches TRBD1 (5 bases). The V end lost 6 bases, the J end lost 3 bases, and 11 bases lay between the germline ends. Germline CDR1 MNHEY, CDR2 SVGAGI. This CDR3 has 13 residues. DNA of the CDR3: TGTGCCAGCAGGTTTGACAGCGACACTGAAGCTTTCTTT. Its translation is CASRFDSDTEAFF.

V usage is TRBV11-2 and J usage is TRBJ2-5; 8 positions agree with TRBD2. This CDR3 is 15 amino acids long. V lost 1 base, J lost 5 bases, and 6 bases stayed unmatched. Germline CDR1 is SGHAT and CDR2 is FQNNGV. The chain's CDR3 is CASSLVTGGMETQYF. The CDR3 DNA reads TGTGCCAGCAGCTTAGTTACGGGGGGGATGGAGACCCAGTACTTC. The variable domain in full, with the rest retrieved from reference TRBV11-2 and TRBJ2-5, is EAGVAQSPRYKIIEKRQSVAFWCNPISGHATLYWYQQILGQGPKLLIQFQNNGVVDDSQLPKDRFSAERLKGVDSTLKIQPAKLEDSAVYLCASSLVTGGMETQYFGPGTRLLVL.

The J gene is TRBJ1-2, the V gene TRBV6-1, with 7 bases that match TRBD1. V shed 2 bases and J 3 bases; nucleotides not matched to a gene: 9. The CDR3 runs 16 residues. In germline, CDR1 is MNHNS, CDR2 SASEGT. For the CDR3, the DNA is TGTGCCAGCAGTGAACCCCATGGACAGGTGGACTATGGCTACACCTTC. Encoded protein: CASSEPHGQVDYGYTF.

The rearrangement links TRBV12-3 or TRBV12-4 to TRBJ2-3; D unresolved. V lost 6 bases to trimming and J lost 6 bases, with 7 bases between them. The CDR3 extends over 11 amino acids. Written as DNA, the CDR3 is TGTGCCAGCAGCCGACCGGATACGCAGTATTTT. Its translation is CASSRPDTQYF.

V and J are TRBV7-2 and TRBJ2-3; 14 bases line up with TRBD2. Germline CDR1 is SGHTA and CDR2 is FQGNSA. The CDR3 length is 15 residues. V lost 3 bases to trimming and J lost 5 bases; unmatched junction nucleotides: 1. The DNA of the CDR3 is TGTGCCAGCAGCTTCGGGACTAGCGGGGGAGATACGCAGTATTTT. It translates to CASSFGTSGGDTQYF.